A selection of T cell receptor beta chains follows, all from one sample in a study of blood T cell repertoires in COVID-19. Produced via immunoSEQ multiplex PCR; TCRdb's table is partial and in-frame only. The table includes about 310,000 clones, around 86% detected once. The sample comprised peripheral blood. All receptors come from a man over 45 with active or convalescent COVID-19. Both conserved end residues are part of each CDR3. The D gene is left open where the match is weak. Some rows have no size entry. The others give once, few or many, or a class for an expanded clone.

V gene: TRBV7-9
D gene: .
J gene: TRBJ1-1
clone size: .
CDR3 protein: CASSSLQGRGGWNTEAFF
CDR3 DNA: TGTGCCAGCAGCTCCTTACAGGGCCGGGGAGGGTGGAACACTGAAGCTTTCTTT

V gene: TRBV2
D gene: TRBD1
J gene: TRBJ1-2
clone size: .
CDR3 protein: CASSEVGDRVHYGYTF
CDR3 DNA: TGTGCCAGCAGTGAAGTGGGGGACAGGGTACACTATGGCTACACCTTC

V gene: TRBV2
D gene: TRBD2
J gene: TRBJ2-2
clone size: .
CDR3 protein: CASKLTSGTNTGELFF
CDR3 DNA: TGTGCCAGCAAACTGACTAGCGGGACGAACACCGGGGAGCTGTTTTTT

V gene: TRBV20-1
D gene: .
J gene: TRBJ2-1
clone size: .
CDR3 protein: CSASSSTYNEQFF
CDR3 DNA: TGCAGTGCTAGTTCTAGCACCTACAATGAGCAGTTCTTC

V gene: TRBV18
D gene: .
J gene: TRBJ1-3
clone size: .
CDR3 protein: CASSPDSSGNTIYF
CDR3 DNA: TGTGCCAGCTCGCCCGACAGCTCTGGAAACACCATATATTTT

V gene: TRBV30
D gene: .
J gene: TRBJ1-2
clone size: .
CDR3 protein: CAWSGVGYGYTF
CDR3 DNA: TGTGCCTGGTCCGGGGTGGGCTATGGCTACACCTTC

V gene: TRBV6-5
D gene: TRBD1
J gene: TRBJ1-1
clone size: .
CDR3 protein: CASTQTGGAITEAFF
CDR3 DNA: TGTGCCAGCACCCAGACAGGGGGCGCGATCACTGAAGCTTTCTTT

V gene: TRBV19
D gene: .
J gene: TRBJ1-2
clone size: .
CDR3 protein: CASSSIFGANYGYTF
CDR3 DNA: TGTGCCAGTAGTTCCATCTTTGGAGCTAACTATGGCTACACCTTC

V gene: TRBV10-3
D gene: .
J gene: TRBJ1-1
clone size: .
CDR3 protein: CAINPGVNTEAFF
CDR3 DNA: TGTGCCATAAATCCGGGGGTGAACACTGAAGCTTTCTTT

V gene: TRBV27
D gene: .
J gene: TRBJ2-2
clone size: many
CDR3 protein: CASSDRTAKLSTGELFF
CDR3 DNA: TGTGCCAGCAGTGATCGGACAGCGAAATTGAGCACCGGGGAGCTGTTTTTT

V gene: TRBV7-8
D gene: TRBD1
J gene: TRBJ1-5
clone size: .
CDR3 protein: CASSLGTGENQPQHF
CDR3 DNA: TGTGCCAGCAGCTTAGGGACAGGGGAAAATCAGCCCCAGCATTTT

V gene: TRBV4-3
D gene: TRBD1
J gene: TRBJ2-1
clone size: .
CDR3 protein: CASSQDDRDRVYNEQFF
CDR3 DNA: TGCGCCAGCAGCCAAGATGACCGGGACAGGGTTTACAATGAGCAGTTCTTC

V gene: TRBV13
D gene: .
J gene: TRBJ2-7
clone size: .
CDR3 protein: CASSPGQGTYEQYF
CDR3 DNA: TGTGCCAGCAGCCCGGGGCAGGGGACCTACGAGCAGTACTTC

V gene: TRBV28
D gene: TRBD1
J gene: TRBJ1-1
clone size: .
CDR3 protein: CASWGQLNTEAFF
CDR3 DNA: TGTGCCAGCTGGGGACAGCTGAACACTGAAGCTTTCTTT

V gene: TRBV13
D gene: TRBD1
J gene: TRBJ1-1
clone size: .
CDR3 protein: CASSLQGALTEAFF
CDR3 DNA: TGTGCCAGCAGCTTACAGGGGGCTCTCACTGAAGCTTTCTTT

V gene: TRBV18
D gene: .
J gene: TRBJ2-5
clone size: .
CDR3 protein: CASSRTIEETQYF
CDR3 DNA: TGTGCCAGCTCACGGACTATCGAAGAGACCCAGTACTTC

V gene: TRBV9
D gene: .
J gene: TRBJ2-3
clone size: once
CDR3 protein: CASSVVGSRRDTQYF
CDR3 DNA: TGTGCCAGCAGCGTAGTCGGGAGTCGAAGAGATACGCAGTATTTT

V gene: TRBV6-5
D gene: TRBD1
J gene: TRBJ1-2
clone size: .
CDR3 protein: CASSRDRGGYGYTF
CDR3 DNA: TGTGCCAGCAGCCGGGACAGGGGGGGCTATGGCTACACCTTC

V gene: TRBV7-2
D gene: TRBD2
J gene: TRBJ2-3
clone size: .
CDR3 protein: CASSLGGGGAGADTQYF
CDR3 DNA: TGTGCCAGCAGCTTAGGCGGCGGGGGGGCCGGTGCAGATACGCAGTATTTT

V gene: TRBV5-5
D gene: .
J gene: TRBJ1-1
clone size: .
CDR3 protein: CASSAAGATEAFF
CDR3 DNA: TGTGCCAGCAGCGCTGCGGGGGCTACAGAAGCTTTCTTT

V gene: TRBV2
D gene: TRBD1
J gene: TRBJ1-1
clone size: .
CDR3 protein: CASSEGQGVRTEAFF
CDR3 DNA: TGTGCCAGCAGTGAGGGACAGGGGGTGAGGACTGAAGCTTTCTTT

V gene: TRBV10-3
D gene: TRBD2
J gene: TRBJ2-5
clone size: .
CDR3 protein: CAISGPPGLAGGGGETQYF
CDR3 DNA: TGTGCCATCAGTGGCCCTCCGGGACTAGCGGGAGGAGGAGGGGAGACCCAGTACTTC

V gene: TRBV7-2
D gene: TRBD1
J gene: TRBJ1-2
clone size: .
CDR3 protein: CASSVRKDREDVYGYTF
CDR3 DNA: TGTGCCAGCAGCGTAAGGAAAGACAGGGAAGACGTCTATGGCTACACCTTC

V gene: TRBV5-5
D gene: .
J gene: TRBJ2-7
clone size: .
CDR3 protein: CASSLAGQVGIEQYF
CDR3 DNA: TGTGCCAGCAGCTTGGCAGGGCAGGTGGGGATCGAGCAGTACTTC

V gene: TRBV3-1/TRBV3-2
D gene: TRBD1
J gene: TRBJ2-3
clone size: .
CDR3 protein: CASSLWTGEVPDTQYF
CDR3 DNA: TGTGCCAGCAGCCTTTGGACAGGGGAAGTCCCAGATACGCAGTATTTT

V gene: TRBV5-6
D gene: TRBD1
J gene: TRBJ1-2
clone size: .
CDR3 protein: CASSEDRVFGYTF
CDR3 DNA: TGTGCCAGCAGCGAAGACAGGGTGTTCGGCTACACCTTC

V gene: TRBV19
D gene: .
J gene: TRBJ1-1
clone size: .
CDR3 protein: CATNRDTVNTEAFF
CDR3 DNA: TGTGCCACAAACCGGGACACCGTGAACACTGAAGCTTTCTTT

V gene: TRBV27
D gene: .
J gene: TRBJ2-7
clone size: .
CDR3 protein: CASSSSPMGYQYF
CDR3 DNA: TGTGCCAGCAGTTCGTCTCCAATGGGCTACCAGTACTTC

V gene: TRBV4-2
D gene: TRBD1
J gene: TRBJ2-5
clone size: .
CDR3 protein: CASSQGWGQTKETQYF
CDR3 DNA: TGTGCCAGCAGCCAAGGGTGGGGACAGACGAAAGAGACCCAGTACTTC

V gene: TRBV15
D gene: .
J gene: TRBJ1-1
clone size: .
CDR3 protein: CATSRERGWNTEAFF
CDR3 DNA: TGTGCCACCAGCAGGGAAAGGGGGTGGAACACTGAAGCTTTCTTT

V gene: TRBV19
D gene: .
J gene: TRBJ2-5
clone size: few
CDR3 protein: CASSFRGRGGETQYF
CDR3 DNA: TGTGCCAGTAGTTTCAGGGGGCGCGGGGGAGAGACCCAGTACTTC

V gene: TRBV6-1
D gene: .
J gene: TRBJ1-1
clone size: .
CDR3 protein: CASSELQGDTEAFF
CDR3 DNA: TGTGCCAGCAGTGAATTACAAGGGGACACTGAAGCTTTCTTT

V gene: TRBV29-1
D gene: .
J gene: TRBJ1-5
clone size: .
CDR3 protein: CSVAAGNNQPQHF
CDR3 DNA: TGCAGCGTCGCAGCAGGGAACAATCAGCCCCAGCATTTT